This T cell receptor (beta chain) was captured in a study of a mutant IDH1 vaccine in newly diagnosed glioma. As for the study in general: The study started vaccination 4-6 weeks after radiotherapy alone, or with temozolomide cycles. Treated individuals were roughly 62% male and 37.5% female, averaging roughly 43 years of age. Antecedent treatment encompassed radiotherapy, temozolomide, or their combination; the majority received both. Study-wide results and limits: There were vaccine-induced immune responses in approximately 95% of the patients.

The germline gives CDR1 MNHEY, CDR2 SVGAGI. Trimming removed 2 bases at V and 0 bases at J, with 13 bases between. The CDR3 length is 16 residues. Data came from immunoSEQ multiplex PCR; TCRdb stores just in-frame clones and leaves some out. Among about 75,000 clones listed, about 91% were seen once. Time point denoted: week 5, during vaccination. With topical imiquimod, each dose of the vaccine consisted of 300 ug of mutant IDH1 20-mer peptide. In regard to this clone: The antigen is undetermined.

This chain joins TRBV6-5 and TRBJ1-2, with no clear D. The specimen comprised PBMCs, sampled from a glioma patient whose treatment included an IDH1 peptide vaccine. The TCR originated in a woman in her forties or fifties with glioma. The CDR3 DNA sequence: TGTGCCAGCAGTTACGGAAGGACGGGAACTAACTATGGCTACACCTTC. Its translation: CASSYGRTGTNYGYTF.